The rows below give T cell receptor beta chains drawn from one sample of a study of long-term antiretroviral therapy in people with HIV. Sequencing was performed with immunoSEQ multiplex PCR; in TCRdb, only in-frame clones are kept and a portion is missing. Of 10,000 to 15,000 clones listed, 60% to 80% are singletons. The specimen comprised unsorted PBMCs, sampled 1.3 years after starting antiretroviral therapy. The receptors derive from a woman younger than 35 with HIV. Both conserved end residues are part of each CDR3. The D gene is left open where the match is weak. Where a row states a size, it is once, few, many or the class of an expanded clone; other rows omit it.

V gene	clone size	J gene	D gene	CDR3 DNA	CDR3 protein
TRBV5-6	NA	TRBJ1-1	NA	TGTGCCAGCAGCTTTGGCAGCGTGAACACTGAAGCTTTCTTT	CASSFGSVNTEAFF
TRBV15	NA	TRBJ1-5	TRBD1	TGTGCCACCAGTCCGGGACAGGGACCTTCTAGCAATCAGCCCCAGCATTTT	CATSPGQGPSSNQPQHF
TRBV6-1	NA	TRBJ2-1	TRBD1	TGTGCCAGCAGAGAGGGGGCAGGGGGCAACAATGAGCAGTTCTTC	CASREGAGGNNEQFF
TRBV10-3	NA	TRBJ1-5	TRBD1	TGTGCCATCGGGGTGGACGGACAGGGATTACAGCCCCAGCATTTT	CAIGVDGQGLQPQHF
TRBV5-1	NA	TRBJ1-3	NA	TGCGCCAGCAGCTTAGGGGGGTCTGGAAACACCATATATTTT	CASSLGGSGNTIYF
TRBV15	NA	TRBJ2-1	NA	TGTGCCACCAGCAGAGATAGGGGGAATGGAAATGAGCAGTTCTTC	CATSRDRGNGNEQFF
TRBV28	once	TRBJ1-6	NA	TGTGCCAGCAGTCTACTGAGGGACTCTAATTCACCCCTCCACTTT	CASSLLRDSNSPLHF
TRBV5-1	NA	TRBJ2-5	NA	TGCGCCAGCACCAATTACCCACAAGAGACCCAGTACTTC	CASTNYPQETQYF
TRBV5-6	NA	TRBJ2-7	NA	TGTGCCAGCAGCTTGGGATACGAGCAGTACTTC	CASSLGYEQYF
TRBV5-5	NA	TRBJ1-2	NA	TGTGCCAGCAGCTTGGTCTCAGACTCGTGGAACTATGGCTACACCTTC	CASSLVSDSWNYGYTF
TRBV27	NA	TRBJ2-7	NA	TGTGCCAGCAGTGCCTCGACTGCCCACGAGCAGTACTTC	CASSASTAHEQYF
TRBV2	NA	TRBJ2-5	TRBD2	TGTGCCAGCAGGGGGGGATTAGCGGGAGTTTTGCGAGAGACCCAGTACTTC	CASRGGLAGVLRETQYF
TRBV30	few	TRBJ1-5	TRBD1	TGTGCCTGGAGCCCCGGACAGGGACAGCCCCAGCATTTT	CAWSPGQGQPQHF
TRBV6-1	NA	TRBJ2-1	TRBD2	TGTGCCAGCAGTGATCAACCAGCGGGATCTCGGAATGAGCAGTTCTTC	CASSDQPAGSRNEQFF
TRBV6-5	once	TRBJ1-2	NA	TGTGCCAGCAGTTACGGTTCTCAAGGCGGCTACACCTTC	CASSYGSQGGYTF
TRBV5-1	NA	TRBJ2-3	NA	TGCGCCAGCAGCTTGGGGGGAGCCGATACGCAGTATTTT	CASSLGGADTQYF
TRBV7-8	NA	TRBJ1-5	NA	TGTGCCAGCAGCTTAGAACGGGGCTTGAATCAGCCCCAGCATTTT	CASSLERGLNQPQHF
TRBV7-9	NA	TRBJ1-5	NA	TGTGCCAGCAGCGATCATCCCCAGCCCCAGCATTTT	CASSDHPQPQHF
TRBV5-1	NA	TRBJ2-7	NA	TGCGCCAGCAGGTGGGCTAATGGCGAGCAGTACTTC	CASRWANGEQYF
TRBV5-1	once	TRBJ2-1	NA	TGCGCCAGCAGCCGACAGGACTACAATGAGCAGTTCTTC	CASSRQDYNEQFF
TRBV15	few	TRBJ1-2	NA	TGTGCCACCAGCAGTCCTCAGAACTATGGCTACACCTTC	CATSSPQNYGYTF
TRBV7-9	medium-sized	TRBJ1-1	NA	TGTGCCAGCAGCTTAAGGACAGAGAACAAAGACATGAACACTGAAGCTTTCTTT	CASSLRTENKDMNTEAFF
TRBV6-5	NA	TRBJ2-1	NA	TGTGCCAGCAGTTACTCGACGCCTAGCCTTAACAATGAGCAGTTCTTC	CASSYSTPSLNNEQFF
TRBV28	NA	TRBJ2-3	NA	TGTGCCAGCAGTTTAGAAGGGGGCACAGATACGCAGTATTTT	CASSLEGGTDTQYF
TRBV28	few	TRBJ2-7	NA	TGTGCCAGCAGTTCCGCCATCGGAACAGTCCACGAGCAGTACTTC	CASSSAIGTVHEQYF
TRBV6-4	NA	TRBJ2-3	TRBD2	TGTGCCAGCAGCGGTGGGACTAGCGGGACAGATACGCAGTATTTT	CASSGGTSGTDTQYF
TRBV5-6	NA	TRBJ1-1	NA	TGTGCCAGCAGCTTGGGGGAGAACACTGAAGCTTTCTTT	CASSLGENTEAFF